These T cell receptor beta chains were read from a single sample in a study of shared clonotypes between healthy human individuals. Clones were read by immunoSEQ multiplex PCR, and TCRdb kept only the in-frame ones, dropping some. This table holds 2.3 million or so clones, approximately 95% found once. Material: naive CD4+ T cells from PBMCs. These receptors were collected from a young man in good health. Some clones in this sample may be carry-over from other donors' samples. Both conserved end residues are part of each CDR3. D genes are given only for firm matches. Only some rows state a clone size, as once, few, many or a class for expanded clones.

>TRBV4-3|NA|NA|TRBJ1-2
TGCGCCAGCAGCCAAGCGGCCAGAAACTATGGCTACACCTTC
CASSQAARNYGYTF
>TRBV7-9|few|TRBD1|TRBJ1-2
TGTGCCAGCAGCTGGGACAGCTATGGCTACACCTTC
CASSWDSYGYTF
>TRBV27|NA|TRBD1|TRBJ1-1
TGTGCCAGCAGTTTAAACAGGGGGCCGAACACTGAAGCTTTCTTT
CASSLNRGPNTEAFF
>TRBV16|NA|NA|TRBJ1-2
TGTGCCAGCAGCCAATTGGGATTCTACTATGGCTACACCTTC
CASSQLGFYYGYTF
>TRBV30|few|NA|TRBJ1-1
TGTGCCTGGAGTACCCAAAGAGACACTGAAGCTTTCTTT
CAWSTQRDTEAFF
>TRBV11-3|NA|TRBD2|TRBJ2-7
TGTGCCAGCAGCAAGGGAGGGTCCGAGCAGTACTTC
CASSKGGSEQYF
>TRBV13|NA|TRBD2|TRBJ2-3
TGTGCCAGCAGCTTAAGTTTCGGGACTAGCGGGAGAGAGGGCACAGATACGCAGTATTTT
CASSLSFGTSGREGTDTQYF
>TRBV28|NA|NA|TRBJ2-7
TGTGCCAGCAGTTCTGTGCAGGGAAGATCTTGGGAGCAGTACTTC
CASSSVQGRSWEQYF
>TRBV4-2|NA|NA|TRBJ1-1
TGTGCCAGCAGCCAAGGACCCTCGAACACTGAAGCTTTCTTT
CASSQGPSNTEAFF
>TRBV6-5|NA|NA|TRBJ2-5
TGTGCCAGCAGGGACAGCTTAACCCAAGAGACCCAGTACTTC
CASRDSLTQETQYF
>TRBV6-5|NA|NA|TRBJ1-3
TGTGCCAGCAGTTACCTCCAAGGAACAGGAAACACCATATATTTT
CASSYLQGTGNTIYF
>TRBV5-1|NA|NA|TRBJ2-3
TGCGCCAGCAGCCCCCTGAGCCTCAAGGACACGCAGTATTTT
CASSPLSLKDTQYF
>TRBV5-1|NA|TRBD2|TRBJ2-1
TGCGCCAGCAGCTTGCCGCTAGCGGGCTCCTACAATGAGCAGTTCTTC
CASSLPLAGSYNEQFF
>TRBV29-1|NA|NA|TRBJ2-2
TGCAGCGTTGGATGGGTAGGAACCGGGGAGCTGTTTTTT
CSVGWVGTGELFF
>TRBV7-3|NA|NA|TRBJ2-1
TGTGCCAGCAGCCCCATCAGGGGAAGCTCCTACAATGAGCAGTTCTTC
CASSPIRGSSYNEQFF
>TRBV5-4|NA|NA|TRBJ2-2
TGTGCCAGCAGCTTGGATCCGGGAGACGGCACCGGGGAGCTGTTTTTT
CASSLDPGDGTGELFF
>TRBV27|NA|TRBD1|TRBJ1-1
TGTGCCAGCAGTGTCGACAGGGGAGACACTGAAGCTTTCTTT
CASSVDRGDTEAFF
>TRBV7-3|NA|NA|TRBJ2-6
TGTGCCAGCAGCTCGAGAGACAGATCTGGGGCCAACGTCCTGACTTTC
CASSSRDRSGANVLTF
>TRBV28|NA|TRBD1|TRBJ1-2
TGTGCCAGCAGTGGACAGGGCTATGGCTACACCTTC
CASSGQGYGYTF
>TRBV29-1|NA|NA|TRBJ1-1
TGCAGCGTTGATCTCGGGGGGCATATCACTGAAGCTTTCTTT
CSVDLGGHITEAFF
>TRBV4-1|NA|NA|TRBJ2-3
TGCGCCAGCAGCCAACAGGACAAGGGTTGGGCAGATACGCAGTATTTT
CASSQQDKGWADTQYF
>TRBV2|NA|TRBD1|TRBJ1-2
TGTGCCAGCAGGCTCATCGGACAGGGGAATGGCTACACCTTC
CASRLIGQGNGYTF
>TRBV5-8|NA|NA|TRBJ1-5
TGTGCCAGCAGCTTGGAACAGCCCCAGCATTTT
CASSLEQPQHF
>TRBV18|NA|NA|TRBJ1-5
TGTGCCAGCTCAGGTATGGATCAGCCCCAGCATTTT
CASSGMDQPQHF
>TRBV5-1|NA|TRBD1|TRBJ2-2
TGCGCCAGCGGCAGACAGGGGGCCATGTCCGGGGAGCTGTTTTTT
CASGRQGAMSGELFF
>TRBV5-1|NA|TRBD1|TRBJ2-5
TGCGCCAGCAGCTTATACAGGGGCTCTGACCAAGAGACCCAGTACTTC
CASSLYRGSDQETQYF
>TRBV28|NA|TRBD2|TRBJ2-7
TGTGCCAGCAGTTCACCCGGGGGGGGGTCCTACGAGCAGTACTTC
CASSSPGGGSYEQYF
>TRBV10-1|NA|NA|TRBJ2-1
TGCGCCAGCAGTGAGTCGGGACTTCTCCAGTTCTTC
CASSESGLLQFF
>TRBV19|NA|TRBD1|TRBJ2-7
TGTGCCAGTAGTATAAAGGGGGGGACAGGGTTCTACGAGCAGTACTTC
CASSIKGGTGFYEQYF
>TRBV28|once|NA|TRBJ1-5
TGTGCCAGCAGTTTAACCTACAGGGCCCCCCAGCATTTT
CASSLTYRAPQHF
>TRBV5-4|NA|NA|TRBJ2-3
TGTGCCAGCAGCTTGGTGATGAGCCCAGATACGCAGTATTTT
CASSLVMSPDTQYF
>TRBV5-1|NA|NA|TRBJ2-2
TGCGCCAGCAGCTTGGTGGTCAGGGGTGTCGGGGAGCTGTTTTTT
CASSLVVRGVGELFF
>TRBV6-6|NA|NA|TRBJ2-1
TGTGCCAGCAGTTGGGGCGACAATGAGCAGTTCTTC
CASSWGDNEQFF
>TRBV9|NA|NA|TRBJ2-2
TGTGCCAGCAGCGTCCAGGGCATGACCGGGGAGCTGTTTTTT
CASSVQGMTGELFF
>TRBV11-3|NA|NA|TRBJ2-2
TGTGCCAGCAGCTTCTGGACCGGGGAGCTGTTTTTT
CASSFWTGELFF
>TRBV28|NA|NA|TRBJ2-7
TGTGCCAGCAGTTCCTGGGCGGGGTCGTCCTCCTACGAGCAGTACTTC
CASSSWAGSSSYEQYF
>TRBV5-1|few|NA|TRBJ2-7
TGCGCCAGCAGCTTGGAGGCAGACTACGAGCAGTACTTC
CASSLEADYEQYF